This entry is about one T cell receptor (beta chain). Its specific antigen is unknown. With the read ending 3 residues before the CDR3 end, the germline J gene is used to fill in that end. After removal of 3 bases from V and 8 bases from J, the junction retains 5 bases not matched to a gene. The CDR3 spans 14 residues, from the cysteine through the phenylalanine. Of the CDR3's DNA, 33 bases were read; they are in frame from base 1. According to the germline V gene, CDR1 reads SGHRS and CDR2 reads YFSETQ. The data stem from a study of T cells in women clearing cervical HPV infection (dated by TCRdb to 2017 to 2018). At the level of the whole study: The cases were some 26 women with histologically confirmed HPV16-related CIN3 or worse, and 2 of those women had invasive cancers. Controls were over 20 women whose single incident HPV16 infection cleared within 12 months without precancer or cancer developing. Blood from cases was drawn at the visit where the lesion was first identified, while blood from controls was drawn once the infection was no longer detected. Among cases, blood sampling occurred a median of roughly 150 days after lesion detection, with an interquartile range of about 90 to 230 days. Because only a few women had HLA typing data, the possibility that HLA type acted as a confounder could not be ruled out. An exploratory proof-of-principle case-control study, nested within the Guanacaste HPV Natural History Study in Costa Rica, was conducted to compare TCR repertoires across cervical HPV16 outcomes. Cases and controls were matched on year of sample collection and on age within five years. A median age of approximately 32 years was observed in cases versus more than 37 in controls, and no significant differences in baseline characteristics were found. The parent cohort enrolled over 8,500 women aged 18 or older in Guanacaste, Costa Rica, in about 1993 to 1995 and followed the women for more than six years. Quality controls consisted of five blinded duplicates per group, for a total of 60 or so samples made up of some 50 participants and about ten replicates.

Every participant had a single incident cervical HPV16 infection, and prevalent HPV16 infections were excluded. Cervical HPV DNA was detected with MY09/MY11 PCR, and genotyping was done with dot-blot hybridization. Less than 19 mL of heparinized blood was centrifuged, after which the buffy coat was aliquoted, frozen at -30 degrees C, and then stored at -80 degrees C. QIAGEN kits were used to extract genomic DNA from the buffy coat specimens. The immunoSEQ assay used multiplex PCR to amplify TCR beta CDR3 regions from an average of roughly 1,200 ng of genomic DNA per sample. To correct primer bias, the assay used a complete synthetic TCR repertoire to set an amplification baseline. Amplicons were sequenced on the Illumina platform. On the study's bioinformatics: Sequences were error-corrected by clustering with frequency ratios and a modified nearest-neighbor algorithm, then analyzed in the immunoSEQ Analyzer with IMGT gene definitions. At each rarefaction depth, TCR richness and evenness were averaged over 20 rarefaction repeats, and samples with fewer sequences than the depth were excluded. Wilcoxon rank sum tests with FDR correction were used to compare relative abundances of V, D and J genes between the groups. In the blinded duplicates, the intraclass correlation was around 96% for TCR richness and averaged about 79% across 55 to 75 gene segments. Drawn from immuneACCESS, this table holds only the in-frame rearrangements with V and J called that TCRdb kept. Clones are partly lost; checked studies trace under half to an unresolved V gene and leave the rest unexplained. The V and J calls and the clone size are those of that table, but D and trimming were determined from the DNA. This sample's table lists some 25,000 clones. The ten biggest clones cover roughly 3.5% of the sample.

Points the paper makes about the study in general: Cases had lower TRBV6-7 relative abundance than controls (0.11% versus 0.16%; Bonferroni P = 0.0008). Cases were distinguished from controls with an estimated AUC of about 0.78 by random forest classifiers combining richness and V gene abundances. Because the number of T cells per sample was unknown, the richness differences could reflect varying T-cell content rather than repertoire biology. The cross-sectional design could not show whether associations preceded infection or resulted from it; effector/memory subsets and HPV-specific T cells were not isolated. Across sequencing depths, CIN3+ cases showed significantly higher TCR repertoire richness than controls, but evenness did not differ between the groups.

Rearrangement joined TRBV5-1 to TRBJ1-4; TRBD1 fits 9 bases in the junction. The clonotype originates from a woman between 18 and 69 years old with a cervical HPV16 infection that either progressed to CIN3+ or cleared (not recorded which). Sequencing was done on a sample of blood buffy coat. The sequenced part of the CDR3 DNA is TGCGCCAGCAGCTCGGGACAGGGTAGGGAAAAA. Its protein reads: CASSSGQGREK. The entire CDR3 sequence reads CASSSGQGREKLFF.